Listed below are T cell receptor beta chains from one sample, sequenced in a study of blood T cell repertoires in COVID-19. Repertoires were generated with immunoSEQ multiplex PCR, while TCRdb's copy carries only in-frame clones and drops some. Found here are about 120,000 clones, almost 85% of them singletons; the top ten hold approximately 7.6%. The specimen sequenced was peripheral blood. The source is a man in his 70s with active or convalescent COVID-19. CDR3s include the opening cysteine and the closing phenylalanine or tryptophan. Fields, in order: clone size, D gene, CDR3 length, V gene, J gene, CDR3 DNA, CDR3 protein. D genes are given only for firm matches. Rows give clone size only sometimes, using once, few, many, or a class for an expanded clone.

abundance: NA
d_gene: NA
len: 18
v_gene: TRBV6-1
j_gene: TRBJ2-1
CDR3nt: TGTGCCAGCAGTGTTGGTTTGGAGAGACTAGTTTCCTACAATGAGCAGTTCTTC
CDR3aa: CASSVGLERLVSYNEQFF

abundance: NA
d_gene: NA
len: 14
v_gene: TRBV29-1
j_gene: TRBJ1-1
CDR3nt: TGCAGCGGGGCCGAGGGGTCGGGAAACACTGAAGCTTTCTTT
CDR3aa: CSGAEGSGNTEAFF

abundance: NA
d_gene: NA
len: 16
v_gene: TRBV18
j_gene: TRBJ1-1
CDR3nt: TGTGCCAGCTCACCCCCGGGGGGCGGACTGAACACTGAAGCTTTCTTT
CDR3aa: CASSPPGGGLNTEAFF

abundance: few
d_gene: TRBD1
len: 15
v_gene: TRBV6-2/TRBV6-3
j_gene: TRBJ2-7
CDR3nt: TGTGCCAGCAGTACCTCTTCGGGACAGGGTTACGAGCAGTACTTC
CDR3aa: CASSTSSGQGYEQYF

abundance: NA
d_gene: NA
len: 15
v_gene: TRBV7-2
j_gene: TRBJ2-1
CDR3nt: TGTGCCAGCAGCTTAGGTTATCGCTCCTACAATGAGCAGTTCTTC
CDR3aa: CASSLGYRSYNEQFF

abundance: NA
d_gene: TRBD1
len: 14
v_gene: TRBV6-5
j_gene: TRBJ1-2
CDR3nt: TGTGCCAGCAGTTCCCCCGGGACAGTCTATGGCTACACCTTC
CDR3aa: CASSSPGTVYGYTF

abundance: NA
d_gene: NA
len: 15
v_gene: TRBV9
j_gene: TRBJ2-2
CDR3nt: TGTGCCAGCAGCGTAGCTGGGGGCGCGTCCGGGGAGCTGTTTTTT
CDR3aa: CASSVAGGASGELFF

abundance: NA
d_gene: TRBD2
len: 17
v_gene: TRBV12-5
j_gene: TRBJ2-7
CDR3nt: TGTGCTAGTGGTTTGGCGACCGTTAGCGGGAGCTCCTACGAGCAGTACTTC
CDR3aa: CASGLATVSGSSYEQYF

abundance: NA
d_gene: TRBD1
len: 17
v_gene: TRBV5-1
j_gene: TRBJ1-2
CDR3nt: TGCGCCAGCAGGCCGACCGGGACAGGGGTCTTGGACTATGGCTACACCTTC
CDR3aa: CASRPTGTGVLDYGYTF

abundance: NA
d_gene: NA
len: 15
v_gene: TRBV5-5
j_gene: TRBJ2-3
CDR3nt: TGTGCCAGCAGCTTTGACGGGGTGAGCACAGATACGCAGTATTTT
CDR3aa: CASSFDGVSTDTQYF

abundance: NA
d_gene: TRBD2
len: 16
v_gene: TRBV6-5
j_gene: TRBJ2-4
CDR3nt: TGTGCCAGCAGTTACTCACCGGCGGGGGGGCGAGACATTCAGTACTTC
CDR3aa: CASSYSPAGGRDIQYF

abundance: few
d_gene: TRBD1
len: 14
v_gene: TRBV6-4
j_gene: TRBJ1-1
CDR3nt: TGTGCCAGCAGTTTGGACAGGGGAGCTCATGAAGCTTTCTTT
CDR3aa: CASSLDRGAHEAFF